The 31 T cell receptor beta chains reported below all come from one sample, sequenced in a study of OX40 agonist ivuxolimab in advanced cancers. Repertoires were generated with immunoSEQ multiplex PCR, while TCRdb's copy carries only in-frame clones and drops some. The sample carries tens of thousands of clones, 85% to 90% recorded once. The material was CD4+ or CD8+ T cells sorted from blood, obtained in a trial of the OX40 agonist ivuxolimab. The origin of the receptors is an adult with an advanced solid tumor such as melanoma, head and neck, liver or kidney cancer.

CDR3 in amino acids: CASSLGQTKETQYF. As DNA, the CDR3 is TGCGCCAGCAGCTTAGGACAGACTAAAGAGACCCAGTACTTC. The chain combines TRBV5-1 with TRBJ2-5, with TRBD1 as a possible D gene (6 bases). This CDR3 is 14 amino acids long. The V gene lost 2 bases and the J gene lost 3 bases, with 11 bases spanning the gap. Germline V gene lookup returns CDR1 SGHRS and CDR2 YFSETQ.

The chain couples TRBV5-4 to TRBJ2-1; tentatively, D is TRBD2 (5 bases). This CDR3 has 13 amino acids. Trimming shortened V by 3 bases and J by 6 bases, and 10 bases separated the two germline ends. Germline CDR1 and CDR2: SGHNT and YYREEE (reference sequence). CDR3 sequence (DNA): TGTGCCAGCAGCTCGACCGGGGTCAATGAGCAGTTCTTC. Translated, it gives CASSSTGVNEQFF.

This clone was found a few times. The DNA for the CDR3 is TGTGCCAGCACCCCTCTTATAACTGAAGCTTTCTTT. Translated, it gives CASTPLITEAFF. The V call is TRBV7-9, the J call TRBJ1-1; D remains ambiguous. The CDR3 extends over 12 amino acids. Germline V gene lookup returns CDR1 SEHNR and CDR2 FQNEAQ (reference sequence). V was shortened by 7 bases and J by 5 bases, with 11 bases between the two germline ends. The whole variable domain, remainder taken from reference TRBV7-9 and TRBJ1-1, is DTGVSQNPRHKITKRGQNVTFRCDPISEHNRLYWYRQTLGQGPEFLTYFQNEAQLEKSRLLSDRFSAERPKGSFSTLEIQRTEQGDSAMYLCASTPLITEAFFGQGTRLTVV.

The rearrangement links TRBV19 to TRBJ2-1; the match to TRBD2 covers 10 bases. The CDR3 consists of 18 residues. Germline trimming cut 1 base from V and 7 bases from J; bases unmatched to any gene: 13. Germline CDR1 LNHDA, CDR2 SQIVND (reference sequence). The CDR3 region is CASSIGRTSGKYANEQFF. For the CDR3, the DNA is TGTGCCAGTAGTATAGGGCGTACTAGCGGGAAGTACGCAAATGAGCAGTTCTTC.

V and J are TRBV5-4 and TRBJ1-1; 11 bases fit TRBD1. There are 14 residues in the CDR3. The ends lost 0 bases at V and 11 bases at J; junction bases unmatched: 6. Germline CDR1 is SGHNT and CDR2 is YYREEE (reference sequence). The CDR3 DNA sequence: TGTGCCAGCAGCTTGGCCGGGACAGGGGGGTTGGCTTTCTTT. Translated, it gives CASSLAGTGGLAFF.

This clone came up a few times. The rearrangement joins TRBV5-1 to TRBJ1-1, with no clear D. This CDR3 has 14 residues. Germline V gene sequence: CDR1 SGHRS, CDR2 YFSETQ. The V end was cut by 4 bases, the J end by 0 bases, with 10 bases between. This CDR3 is CASSPLTLNTEAFF. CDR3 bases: TGCGCCAGCAGCCCGCTGACGTTGAACACTGAAGCTTTCTTT.

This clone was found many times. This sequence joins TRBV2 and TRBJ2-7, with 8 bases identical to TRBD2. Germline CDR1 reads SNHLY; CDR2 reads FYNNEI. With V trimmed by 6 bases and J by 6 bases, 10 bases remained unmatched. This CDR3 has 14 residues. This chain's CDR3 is CASRPGLGLLEQYF. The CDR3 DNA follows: TGTGCCAGCAGACCGGGACTAGGTCTTCTCGAGCAGTACTTC. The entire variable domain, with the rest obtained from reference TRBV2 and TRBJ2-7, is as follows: EPEVTQTPSHQVTQMGQEVILRCVPISNHLYFYWYRQILGQKVEFLVSFYNNEISEKSEIFDDQFSVERPDGSNFTLKIRSTKLEDSAMYFCASRPGLGLLEQYFGPGTRLTVT.

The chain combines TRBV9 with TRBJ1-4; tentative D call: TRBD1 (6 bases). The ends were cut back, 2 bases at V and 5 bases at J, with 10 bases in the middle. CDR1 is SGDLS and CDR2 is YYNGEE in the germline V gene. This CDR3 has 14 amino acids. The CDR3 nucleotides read TGTGCCAGCAGCGTTGATGGGGGCAATGAAAAACTGTTTTTT. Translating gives CASSVDGGNEKLFF.

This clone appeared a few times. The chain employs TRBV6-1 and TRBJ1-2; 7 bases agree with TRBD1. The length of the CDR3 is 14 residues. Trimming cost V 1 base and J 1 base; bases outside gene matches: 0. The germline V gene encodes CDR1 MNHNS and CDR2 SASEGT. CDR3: CASSEGQGNYGYTF. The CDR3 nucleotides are TGTGCCAGCAGTGAAGGACAGGGTAACTATGGCTACACCTTC.

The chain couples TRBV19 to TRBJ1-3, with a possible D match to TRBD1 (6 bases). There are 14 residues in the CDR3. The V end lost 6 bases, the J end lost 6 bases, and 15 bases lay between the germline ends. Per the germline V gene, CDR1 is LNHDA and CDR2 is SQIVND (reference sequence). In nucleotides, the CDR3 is TGTGCCAGTAGCCCCCTAGGGGGTGTAAACACCATATATTTT. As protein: CASSPLGGVNTIYF.

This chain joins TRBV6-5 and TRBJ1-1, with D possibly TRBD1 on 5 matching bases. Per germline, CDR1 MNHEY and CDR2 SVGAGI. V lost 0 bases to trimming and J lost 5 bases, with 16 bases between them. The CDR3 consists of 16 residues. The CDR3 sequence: CASSYSTWGWGTEAFF. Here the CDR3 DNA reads TGTGCCAGCAGTTACTCGACTTGGGGCTGGGGGACTGAAGCTTTCTTT.

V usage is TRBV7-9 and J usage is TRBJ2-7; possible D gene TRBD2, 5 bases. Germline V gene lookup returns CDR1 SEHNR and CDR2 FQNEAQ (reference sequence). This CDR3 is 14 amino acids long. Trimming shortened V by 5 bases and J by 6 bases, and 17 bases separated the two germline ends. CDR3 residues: CASSEPWSGSEQYF. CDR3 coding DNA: TGTGCCAGCAGCGAGCCGTGGTCGGGAAGCGAGCAGTACTTC.

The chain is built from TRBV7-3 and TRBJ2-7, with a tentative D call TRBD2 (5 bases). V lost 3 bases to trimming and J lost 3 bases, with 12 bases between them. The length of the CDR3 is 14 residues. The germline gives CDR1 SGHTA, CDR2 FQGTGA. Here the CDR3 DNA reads TGTGCCAGCAGCTTCGCCCCGGGGAGCTACGAGCAGTACTTC. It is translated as CASSFAPGSYEQYF. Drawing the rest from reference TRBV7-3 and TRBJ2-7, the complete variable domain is GAGVSQTPSNKVTEKGKYVELRCDPISGHTALYWYRQSLGQGPEFLIYFQGTGAADDSGLPNDRFFAVRPEGSVSTLKIQRTERGDSAVYLCASSFAPGSYEQYFGPGTRLTVT.

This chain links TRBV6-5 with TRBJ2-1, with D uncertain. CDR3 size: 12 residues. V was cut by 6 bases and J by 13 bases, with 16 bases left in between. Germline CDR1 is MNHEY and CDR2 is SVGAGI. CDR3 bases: TGTGCCAGCAGCCCCGATCCCCATAGACAGTTCTTC. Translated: CASSPDPHRQFF.

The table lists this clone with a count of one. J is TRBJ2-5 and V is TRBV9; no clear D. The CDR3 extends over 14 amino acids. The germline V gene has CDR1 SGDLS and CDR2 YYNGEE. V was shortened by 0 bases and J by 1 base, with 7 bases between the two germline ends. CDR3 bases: TGTGCCAGCAGCGTAGGCCACAGCCAAGAGACCCAGTACTTC. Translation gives CASSVGHSQETQYF.

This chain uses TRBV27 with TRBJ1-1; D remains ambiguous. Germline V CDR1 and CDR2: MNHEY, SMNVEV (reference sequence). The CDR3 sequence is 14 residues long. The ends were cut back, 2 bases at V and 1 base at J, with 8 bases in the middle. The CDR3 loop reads CASSLADGNTEAFF. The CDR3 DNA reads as TGTGCCAGCAGTTTAGCCGACGGGAACACTGAAGCTTTCTTT.

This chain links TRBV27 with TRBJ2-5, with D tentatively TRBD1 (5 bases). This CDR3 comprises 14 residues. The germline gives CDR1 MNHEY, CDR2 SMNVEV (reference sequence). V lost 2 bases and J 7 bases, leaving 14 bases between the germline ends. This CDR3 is CASSLQGKAGTQYF. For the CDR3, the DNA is TGTGCCAGCAGTTTACAGGGAAAAGCCGGGACCCAGTACTTC.

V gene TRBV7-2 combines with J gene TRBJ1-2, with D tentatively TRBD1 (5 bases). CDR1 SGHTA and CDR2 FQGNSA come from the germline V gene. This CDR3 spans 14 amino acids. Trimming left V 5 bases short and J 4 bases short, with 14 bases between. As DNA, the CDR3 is TGTGCCAGCAGCCCATTCGGGGGGACCTATGGCTACACCTTC. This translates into CASSPFGGTYGYTF.

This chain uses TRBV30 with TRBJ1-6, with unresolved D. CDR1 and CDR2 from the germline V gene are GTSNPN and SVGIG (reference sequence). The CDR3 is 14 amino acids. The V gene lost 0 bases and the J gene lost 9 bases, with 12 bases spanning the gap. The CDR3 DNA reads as TGTGCCTGGAGTGTTGAGGACGGACTTTCACCCCTCCACTTT. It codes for CAWSVEDGLSPLHF.

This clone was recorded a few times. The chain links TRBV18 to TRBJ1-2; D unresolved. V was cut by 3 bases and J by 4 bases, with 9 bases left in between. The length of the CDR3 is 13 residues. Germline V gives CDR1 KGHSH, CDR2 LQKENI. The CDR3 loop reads CASSPEAGYGYTF. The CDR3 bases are TGTGCCAGCTCACCGGAGGCTGGCTATGGCTACACCTTC. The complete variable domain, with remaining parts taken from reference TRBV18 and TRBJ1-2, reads NAGVMQNPRHLVRRRGQEARLRCSPMKGHSHVYWYRQLPEEGLKFMVYLQKENIIDESGMPKERFSAEFPKEGPSILRIQQVVRGDSAAYFCASSPEAGYGYTFGSGTRLTVV.

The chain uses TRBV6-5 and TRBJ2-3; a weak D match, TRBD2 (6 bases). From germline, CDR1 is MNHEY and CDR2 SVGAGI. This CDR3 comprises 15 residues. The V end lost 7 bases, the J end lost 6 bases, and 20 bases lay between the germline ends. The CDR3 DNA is TGTGCCAGCATGAAAAGGCCGGGGGATAGGGATACGCAGTATTTT. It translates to CASMKRPGDRDTQYF.

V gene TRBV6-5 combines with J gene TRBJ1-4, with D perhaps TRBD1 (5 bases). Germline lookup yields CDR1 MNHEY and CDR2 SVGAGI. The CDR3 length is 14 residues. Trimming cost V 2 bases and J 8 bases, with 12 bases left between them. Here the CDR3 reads CASSYGRRVEKLFF. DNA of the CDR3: TGTGCCAGCAGTTACGGTCGCAGGGTCGAAAAACTGTTTTTT.

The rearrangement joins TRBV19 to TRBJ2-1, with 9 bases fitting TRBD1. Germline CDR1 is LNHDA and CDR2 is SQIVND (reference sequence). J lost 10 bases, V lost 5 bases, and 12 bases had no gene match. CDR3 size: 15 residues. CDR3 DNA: TGTGCCAGTAGTCTCCGGGACAGGGCGAATTCGGAGCAGTTCTTC. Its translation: CASSLRDRANSEQFF. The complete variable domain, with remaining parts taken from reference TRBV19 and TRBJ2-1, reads DGGITQSPKYLFRKEGQNVTLSCEQNLNHDAMYWYRQDPGQGLRLIYYSQIVNDFQKGDIAEGYSVSREKKESFPLTVTSAQKNPTAFYLCASSLRDRANSEQFFGPGTRLTVL.

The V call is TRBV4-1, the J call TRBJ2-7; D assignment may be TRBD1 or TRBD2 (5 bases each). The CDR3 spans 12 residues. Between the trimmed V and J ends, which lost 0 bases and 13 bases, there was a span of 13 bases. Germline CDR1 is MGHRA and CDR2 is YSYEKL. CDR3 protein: CASSQDKGTQYF. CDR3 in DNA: TGCGCCAGCAGCCAAGATAAGGGGACCCAATACTTC.

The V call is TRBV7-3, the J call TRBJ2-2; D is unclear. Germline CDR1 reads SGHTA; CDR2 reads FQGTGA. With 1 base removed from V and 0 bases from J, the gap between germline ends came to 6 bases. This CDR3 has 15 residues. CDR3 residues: CASSLIPTNTGELFF. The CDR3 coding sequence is TGTGCCAGCAGCTTAATTCCTACGAACACCGGGGAGCTGTTTTTT.

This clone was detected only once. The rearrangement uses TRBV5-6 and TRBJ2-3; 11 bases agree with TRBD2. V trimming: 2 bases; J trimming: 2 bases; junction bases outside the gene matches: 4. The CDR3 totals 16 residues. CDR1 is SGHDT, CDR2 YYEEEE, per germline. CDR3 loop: CASSLRLAGSTDTQYF. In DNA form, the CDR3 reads TGTGCCAGCAGCTTAAGACTAGCGGGGTCCACAGATACGCAGTATTTT.

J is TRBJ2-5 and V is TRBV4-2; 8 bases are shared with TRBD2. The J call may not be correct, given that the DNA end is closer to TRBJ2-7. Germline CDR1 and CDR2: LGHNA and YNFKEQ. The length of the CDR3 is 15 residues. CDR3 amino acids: CASSQGGGGTYEQYF. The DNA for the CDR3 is TGTGCCAGCAGCCAAGGAGGCGGGGGGACCTACGAGCAGTACTTC.

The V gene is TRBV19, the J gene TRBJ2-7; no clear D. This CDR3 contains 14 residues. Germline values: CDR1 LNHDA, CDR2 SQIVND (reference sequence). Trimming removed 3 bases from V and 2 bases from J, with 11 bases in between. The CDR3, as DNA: TGTGCCAGTAGTATGAACGGCCGGACCTACGAGCAGTACTTC. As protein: CASSMNGRTYEQYF.

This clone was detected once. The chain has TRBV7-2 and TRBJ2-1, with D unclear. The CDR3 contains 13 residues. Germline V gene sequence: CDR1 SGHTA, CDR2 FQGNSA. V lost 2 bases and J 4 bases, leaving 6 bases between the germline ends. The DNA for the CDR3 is TGTGCCAGCAGCTTACAAGGATACAATGAGCAGTTCTTC. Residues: CASSLQGYNEQFF.

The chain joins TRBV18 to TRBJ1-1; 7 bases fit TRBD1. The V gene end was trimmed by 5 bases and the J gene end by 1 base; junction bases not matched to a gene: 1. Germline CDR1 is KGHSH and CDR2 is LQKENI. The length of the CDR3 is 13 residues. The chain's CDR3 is CASSTGENTEAFF. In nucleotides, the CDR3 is TGTGCCAGCTCAACAGGGGAGAACACTGAAGCTTTCTTT.

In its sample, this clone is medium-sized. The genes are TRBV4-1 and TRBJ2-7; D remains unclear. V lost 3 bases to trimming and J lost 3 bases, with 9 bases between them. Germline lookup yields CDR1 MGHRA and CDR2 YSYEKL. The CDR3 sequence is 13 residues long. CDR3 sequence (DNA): TGCGCCAGCAGCCAGGACGGATACTACGAGCAGTACTTC. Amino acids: CASSQDGYYEQYF.